Below, one T cell receptor (beta chain) is given with its context. Its matching antigen is unknown. The entry originates in a study of T cells after yellow fever vaccination. This CDR3 is 14 amino acids long. The trim removed 5 bases at V and 5 bases at J, leaving 4 bases unmatched. CDR1 and CDR2 from the germline V gene are SGHRS and YFSETQ. Study-wide points: Some clonotypes were seen in both the CD4 and the CD8 compartments. These made up a small share and likely arose from convergent recombination. Subsequent to the booster, the majority of primary-vaccination clones reappeared (roughly 97% CD4, 80% to 90% CD8).

TCRdb re-called the 5' RACE reads through MiXCR, storing one row per CDR3 protein. The sample yields about 340,000 distinct CDR3 sequences, about 12% seen once. The material sequenced was CD4+ T cells sorted from PBMCs, taken 15 days after the yellow fever booster vaccination. The sequence was obtained from a man younger than 35 who received the YFV17D yellow fever vaccine. V gene TRBV5-1 combines with J gene TRBJ1-6; TRBD1 matches 7 bases. DNA for the CDR3: TGCGCCAGCAGTCGGGACAGCAATAATTCACCCCTCCACTTT. Its protein product is CASSRDSNNSPLHF.